These 32 T cell receptor beta chains were sequenced from one sample in a study of T cell repertoires in cytomegalovirus infection. Their recognized antigens are unknown. TCRdb fed the reads into MiXCR, producing one record per CDR3 protein. Of about 47,000 distinct CDR3 sequences in the sample, around 18% were seen once. This specimen was CD8+ T cells from cultured PBMCs, taken from culture after CMV antigen stimulation. Source of these receptors: a human donor in good health (CMV status not recorded). Some clones in this sample may be carry-over from other donors' samples.

This clonotype was detected a few times. The chain recombines TRBV6-1 with TRBJ2-7; 9 bases are a match to TRBD2. The CDR3 totals 16 residues. Germline V gene data show CDR1 as MNHNS and CDR2 as SASEGT. J was trimmed by 0 bases and V by 7 bases; bases with no gene match: 10. The CDR3 DNA reads TGTGCCAGCACCGCCAAGGGGCGGGGGGGCTCCTACGAGCAGTACTTC. The encoded protein is CASTAKGRGGSYEQYF.

With regard to this clonotype: A much bigger clone sits one base away, suggesting this may be a read error. The genes are TRBV7-8 and TRBJ2-3; 9 bases are a match to TRBD2. Germline CDR1 SGHVS, CDR2 FQNEAQ. The CDR3 loop spans 12 amino acids. The junction had 8 bases not matched to a gene; V was cut back by 4 bases and J by 15 bases. The CDR3 DNA is TGTGCCAGCAGCTGCGGGCTAGCGGGATTTTATTTT. It is translated as CASSCGLAGFYF.

Many counts were recorded for this clonotype. The V and J genes are TRBV7-2 and TRBJ2-1, with 7 bases fitting TRBD1. The trim removed 1 base at V and 9 bases at J, leaving 9 bases unmatched. Germline assignment: CDR1 SGHTA and CDR2 FQGNSA. The CDR3 totals 15 residues. In nucleotides, the CDR3 is TGTGCCAGCAGCTTAGGGGGCCAGGACAGGCGTGAGCAGTTCTTC. It yields the protein CASSLGGQDRREQFF.

In its sample, this clonotype was seen many times. The gene calls are TRBV7-2 and TRBJ1-5; D is perhaps TRBD1 (6 bases). V was shortened by 5 bases and J by 5 bases, with 13 bases between the two germline ends. The CDR3 is 14 residues long. Germline assignment: CDR1 SGHTA and CDR2 FQGNSA. The CDR3 nucleotides are TGTGCCAGCAGCGACCACAGGGAAGATCAGCCCCAGCATTTT. Protein: CASSDHREDQPQHF.

This chain connects TRBV6-2 or TRBV6-3 to TRBJ1-5; 7 bases line up with TRBD1. The CDR3 is made up of 15 amino acids. J was trimmed by 5 bases and V by 2 bases; bases with no gene match: 6. CDR1 and CDR2 from the germline V gene are MNHEY and SVGEGT. The CDR3 reads CASSYQDRSDQPQHF. CDR3 coding DNA: TGTGCCAGCAGTTACCAGGACAGGTCCGATCAGCCCCAGCATTTT.

This clonotype was detected ten times or more. The chain joins TRBV4-2 to TRBJ2-5; 11 bases are shared with TRBD1. This CDR3 has 16 amino acids. Trimming at V came to 4 bases and at J to 5 bases, leaving 9 bases not matched to a gene. Germline CDR1 is LGHNA and CDR2 is YNFKEQ. The CDR3 DNA follows: TGTGCCAGCAGCCGCCGGACAGGGGGCGACTTGGAGACCCAGTACTTC. It encodes CASSRRTGGDLETQYF.

This clonotype was seen a few times. Written as DNA, the CDR3 is TGTGCCAGCAGCTTAGAAGGCCTCTTCAGCTCCTACGAGCAGTACTTC. It encodes CASSLEGLFSSYEQYF. This sequence joins TRBV11-2 and TRBJ2-7; unclear D gene. The germline V gene encodes CDR1 SGHAT and CDR2 FQNNGV. The CDR3 runs to 16 residues. Deletions cut 0 bases from V and 0 bases from J, with 12 bases between.

This chain connects TRBV7-4 to TRBJ2-7; D gene ambiguous. From germline, CDR1 is SGHVT and CDR2 SQSDAQ. The CDR3 consists of 13 residues. V was cut by 5 bases and J by 1 base, with 9 bases left in between. The CDR3 region is CASSPTSSYEQYF. The DNA for the CDR3 is TGTGCCAGCAGCCCGACATCGTCCTACGAGCAGTACTTC.

Many counts were recorded for this clonotype. J is TRBJ1-1 and V is TRBV12-3 or TRBV12-4, with unresolved D. V shed 6 bases and J shed 1 base, with 12 bases lying between them. The CDR3 totals 14 residues. The CDR3 region has the DNA TGTGCCAGCAGCCCCGGACGGGCGAACACTGAAGCTTTCTTT. This encodes CASSPGRANTEAFF.

This clonotype came up a few times. The chain combines TRBV4-3 with TRBJ2-2; 10 bases are shared with TRBD2. In germline, CDR1 is LGHNA, CDR2 YSLEER. This CDR3 has 19 residues. With V trimmed by 2 bases and J by 6 bases, 15 bases remained unmatched. CDR3 protein: CASSQNALAGRGSAGELFF. The CDR3 DNA follows: TGCGCCAGCAGCCAAAATGCACTAGCGGGAAGGGGGTCGGCCGGGGAGCTGTTTTTT.

This chain joins TRBV30 and TRBJ2-7; no clear D gene. The CDR3 sequence is 15 residues long. The V end was cut by 6 bases, the J end by 5 bases, with 23 bases between. CDR1 and CDR2 (germline): GTSNPN, SVGIG (reference sequence). DNA for the CDR3: TGTGCCTGCCACACCGGTCACTCGTTCCTCGACGAGCAGTACTTC. Translating gives CACHTGHSFLDEQYF.

In the case of this clonotype: The junction shows a germline mismatch at one end, possibly a read error. This chain joins TRBV2 and TRBJ2-2; D is unresolved. Germline CDR1 reads SNHLY; CDR2 reads FYNNEI. The CDR3 loop spans 13 amino acids. This CDR3 reads CASSETNIGELFF. The CDR3 nucleotides are TGTGCCAGCAGTGAGACGAACATCGGGGAGCTGTTTTTT.

The chain carries TRBV28 and TRBJ1-1; no reliable D call. V lost 6 bases to trimming and J lost 1 base, with 12 bases between them. CDR1 and CDR2 from the germline V gene are MDHEN and SYDVKM. The CDR3 contains 14 residues. The CDR3 region has the DNA TGTGCCAGCAGAATACAGTGCTGGAACACTGAAGCTTTCTTT. It encodes CASRIQCWNTEAFF.

This clonotype was counted at least ten times. For the CDR3, the DNA is TGTGCCAGCAGCGAACCTCCAGATACGCAGTATTTT. It yields the protein CASSEPPDTQYF. This sequence joins TRBV7-9 and TRBJ2-3; D call uncertain. Per germline, CDR1 SEHNR and CDR2 FQNEAQ (reference sequence). Trimming shortened V by 5 bases and J by 4 bases, and 7 bases separated the two germline ends. The CDR3 contains 12 residues.

This clonotype was found a few times. The J gene is TRBJ2-7, the V gene TRBV27, with D tentatively TRBD1 or TRBD2 (6 bases each). Trimming stripped 0 bases from V and 4 bases from J, with 7 bases between. Germline CDR1 reads MNHEY; CDR2 reads SMNVEV (reference sequence). This CDR3 is built from 13 residues. The CDR3 DNA follows: TGTGCCAGCAGTTTATCAGGGGGGTACGAGCAGTACTTC. Protein sequence: CASSLSGGYEQYF.

This clonotype was seen only a few times. The J gene is TRBJ2-1, the V gene TRBV4-3; 8 bases match TRBD1. The CDR3 is 18 residues long. V was clipped by 0 bases and J by 7 bases; unmatched bases: 14. Germline assignment: CDR1 LGHNA and CDR2 YSLEER. CDR3 DNA sequence: TGCGCCAGCAGCCAAGATATTATGGACAGGGCCTCTGTAAATGAGCAGTTCTTC. Translated: CASSQDIMDRASVNEQFF.

In its sample, this clonotype was seen a few times. The gene calls are TRBV3-1 and TRBJ1-1, with TRBD1 as a possible D gene (5 bases). V was clipped by 0 bases and J by 3 bases, with 11 bases between them. CDR1 and CDR2 from the germline V gene are LGHDT and YNNKEL (reference sequence). The CDR3 is 15 amino acids. CDR3 protein: CASSQDLGVYTEAFF. CDR3 coding DNA: TGTGCCAGCAGCCAAGATCTGGGGGTGTACACTGAAGCTTTCTTT.

To note about this clonotype: At one of its ends the junction is not consistent with the germline gene, which may arise from a read error. V and J are TRBV9 and TRBJ1-1, with unresolved D. In germline, CDR1 is SGDLS, CDR2 YYNGEE. This CDR3 comprises 16 residues. This CDR3 reads CASSPHQQSMNAEAFF. The DNA of the CDR3 is TGTGCCAGCAGCCCCCATCAACAGAGCATGAACGCTGAAGCTTTCTTT.

The rearrangement links TRBV7-8 to TRBJ2-7; 7 bases fit TRBD1. The CDR3 extends over 15 amino acids. The V segment lost 2 bases and the J segment 1 base; nucleotides outside the gene matches: 5. Germline V CDR1 and CDR2: SGHVS, FQNEAQ. The CDR3 DNA follows: TGTGCCAGCAGCTTAACCACGGGACAGTCCTACGAGCAGTACTTC. This translates into CASSLTTGQSYEQYF.

This clonotype was seen ten or more times. This chain connects TRBV11-3 to TRBJ2-7, with 7 positions matching TRBD2. CDR1 is SGHNT, CDR2 YENEEA, per germline. CDR3 length: 19 amino acids. Losses at the gene ends were 5 bases for V and 1 base for J; bases not matched to a gene: 20. Here the CDR3 DNA reads TGTGCCAGCAGCGTCTGGACTCGGGATAATAGCGGGCGTTCCTACGAGCAGTACTTC. As protein: CASSVWTRDNSGRSYEQYF.

This clonotype was seen just once. The chain recombines TRBV5-1 with TRBJ2-3, with TRBD2 matching over 9 bases. The CDR3 contains 17 residues. Looked up from germline, CDR1 is SGHRS and CDR2 is YFSETQ. Unmatched junction bases numbered 9, after V lost 4 bases and J lost 0 bases. This CDR3 is CASSPAETSGSTDTQYF. DNA of the CDR3: TGCGCCAGCAGCCCCGCAGAGACTAGCGGCAGCACAGATACGCAGTATTTT.

The chain joins TRBV7-9 to TRBJ1-2; D gene unclear. The germline CDR1 and CDR2 sequences are SEHNR and FQNEAQ (reference sequence). Deletions cut 5 bases from V and 7 bases from J, with 20 bases between. CDR3 length equals 15 residues. The CDR3 protein is CASSGQVAPGIGYTF. The CDR3 coding sequence is TGTGCCAGCAGCGGGCAAGTGGCTCCGGGGATTGGCTACACCTTC.

This chain links TRBV27 with TRBJ2-2; D is possibly TRBD1 (6 bases). CDR1 MNHEY and CDR2 SMNVEV come from the germline V gene (reference sequence). With 3 bases removed from V and 3 bases from J, the gap between germline ends came to 8 bases. CDR3 length: 14 amino acids. The CDR3 DNA reads as TGTGCCAGCAGTTTTCAGGGGCACACCGGGGAGCTGTTTTTT. This codes for CASSFQGHTGELFF.

This clonotype was recorded at least ten times. V gene TRBV27 combines with J gene TRBJ2-1; D uncertain. The CDR3 covers 17 residues. Germline loops: CDR1 MNHEY, CDR2 SMNVEV (reference sequence). V lost 5 bases and J lost 0, with 17 bases in between. Here the CDR3 reads CASSTSFGASSYNEQFF. CDR3 bases: TGTGCCAGCAGTACCTCTTTTGGAGCGAGCTCCTACAATGAGCAGTTCTTC.

Many counts were recorded for this clonotype. The chain is built from TRBV7-3 and TRBJ1-1, with D unclear. V lost 4 bases and J 5 bases, leaving 11 bases between the germline ends. Per the germline V gene, CDR1 is SGHTA and CDR2 is FQGTGA. The CDR3 length is 13 residues. The CDR3 DNA follows: TGTGCCAGCAGCTCGGACCTCGGTACTGAAGCTTTCTTT. Translated: CASSSDLGTEAFF.

This clonotype was seen a few times. The V gene is TRBV5-6, the J gene TRBJ2-2; 10 nucleotides line up with TRBD2. J lost 3 bases, V lost 4 bases, and 15 bases had no gene match. This CDR3 comprises 19 residues. Per germline, CDR1 SGHDT and CDR2 YYEEEE. The CDR3 is CASSQVGALAGTYTGELFF. The CDR3 DNA reads TGTGCCAGCAGCCAGGTCGGCGCACTAGCGGGAACTTACACCGGGGAGCTGTTTTTT.

V is TRBV28 and J is TRBJ1-2, with D perhaps matching TRBD1 (6 bases). This CDR3 contains 15 residues. Looked up from germline, CDR1 is MDHEN and CDR2 is SYDVKM. V was shortened by 5 bases and J by 1 base, with 14 bases between the two germline ends. The CDR3 spells CASSHPGAVNYGYTF. The CDR3 DNA reads TGTGCCAGCAGTCACCCAGGGGCTGTTAACTATGGCTACACCTTC.

In this sample, this clonotype turned up many times. The chain is built from TRBV7-9 and TRBJ2-5, with D uncertain. CDR1 and CDR2 from the germline V gene are SEHNR and FQNEAQ (reference sequence). The CDR3 loop spans 14 amino acids. The V end was cut by 3 bases, the J end by 2 bases, with 10 bases between. The DNA of the CDR3 is TGTGCCAGCAGCTTGGATCGGCTTCAAGAGACCCAGTACTTC. This encodes CASSLDRLQETQYF.

This clonotype was detected once. Germline is not matched at one junction end, which may reflect a read error. J is TRBJ2-7 and V is TRBV12-3 or TRBV12-4; 8 positions match TRBD2. This CDR3 spans 15 amino acids. The DNA of the CDR3 is TGTGCCAGCAGTTTCCGGGGGGGGCTGGCCTACGAGCAGGACTTC. This codes for CASSFRGGLAYEQDF.

This clonotype has a count of ten or more. The chain couples TRBV6-5 to TRBJ2-7; D call uncertain. The germline CDR1 and CDR2 sequences are MNHEY and SVGAGI. Trimming took off 2 bases at V and 3 bases at J, with 8 bases between the two ends. This CDR3 region has 13 residues. The DNA for the CDR3 is TGTGCCAGCAGTTACCAGGACGGCTACGAGCAGTACTTC. This gives the protein CASSYQDGYEQYF.

The chain is built from TRBV4-3 and TRBJ1-2; no firm D call. V was clipped by 0 bases and J by 4 bases, with 12 bases between them. CDR1 is LGHNA and CDR2 is YSLEER in the germline V gene. This CDR3 contains 15 residues. The CDR3 reads CASSQDSSSPYGYTF. DNA for the CDR3: TGCGCCAGCAGCCAAGATTCATCCTCACCCTATGGCTACACCTTC.

This clonotype was seen only a few times. The rearrangement uses TRBV4-3 and TRBJ2-7; the D call may be TRBD1 or TRBD2 (5 bases each). Germline values: CDR1 LGHNA, CDR2 YSLEER. The CDR3 is 14 amino acids. Trimming took 0 bases from V and 4 from J, leaving 10 bases between them. The CDR3 nucleotides are TGCGCCAGCAGCCAAGAGCCCAGGGAGTACGAGCAGTACTTC. This encodes CASSQEPREYEQYF.